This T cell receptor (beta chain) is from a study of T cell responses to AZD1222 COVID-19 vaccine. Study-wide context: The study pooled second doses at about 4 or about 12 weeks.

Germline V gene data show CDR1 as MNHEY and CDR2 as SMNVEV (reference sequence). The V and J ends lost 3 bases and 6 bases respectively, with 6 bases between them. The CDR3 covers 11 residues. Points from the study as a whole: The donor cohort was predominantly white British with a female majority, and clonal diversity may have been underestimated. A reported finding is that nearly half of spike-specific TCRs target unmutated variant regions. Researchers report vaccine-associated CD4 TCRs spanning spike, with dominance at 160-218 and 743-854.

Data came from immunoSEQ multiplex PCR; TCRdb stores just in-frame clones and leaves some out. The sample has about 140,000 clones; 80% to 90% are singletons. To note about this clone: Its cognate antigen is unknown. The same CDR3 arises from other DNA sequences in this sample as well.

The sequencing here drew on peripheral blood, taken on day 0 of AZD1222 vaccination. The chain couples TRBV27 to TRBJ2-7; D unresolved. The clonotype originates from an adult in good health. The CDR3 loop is CASSFYGEQYF. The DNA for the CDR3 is TGTGCCAGCAGTTTCTACGGCGAGCAGTACTTC.